The clone carrying this T cell receptor (beta chain) was counted a single time. V was shortened by 2 bases and J by 2 bases, with 12 bases between the two germline ends. In germline, CDR1 is MNHNY, CDR2 SVGAGI (reference sequence). This CDR3 contains 15 residues. The sample comes from a study of CD8 T cells in Susac syndrome. With random hexamers, reverse transcription was performed on about 0.5 to 1 ug of RNA. TCRdb passed the immunoSEQ multiplex PCR reads through MiXCR, listing each CDR3 protein once. The table lists 150,000 to 200,000 distinct CDR3 sequences, about 95% of them singletons. The TCR sequence derives from a human donor with multiple sclerosis. The sequencing sample was made of CD4+ T cells from PBMCs. The genes are TRBV6-6 and TRBJ1-1, with D possibly matching TRBD1 (6 bases). CDR3 in DNA: TGTGCCAGCAGTTACCGACAGGCTACAAACACTGAAGCTTTCTTT. Residues: CASSYRQATNTEAFF.